This record concerns one T cell receptor beta chain sequence. Its antigen remains undetermined. No much larger clone exists at a distance of one base, and base qualities are not known. Including cysteine and phenylalanine, the CDR3 has 14 amino acids. The read is trimmed to its CDR3 DNA, 42 bases read in frame from base 1. V and J are trimmed by 2 bases and 7 bases, and the gene matches miss 8 bases of the junction. According to the germline V gene (reference sequence), CDR1 reads DFQATT and CDR2 reads SNEGSKA. This sample was included in a study of response to subunit inactivated influenza vaccine (dated by TCRdb to 2016 to 2019). Study-wide context: To follow how T cells responded to a trivalent subunit inactivated influenza vaccine, the researchers relied on deep quantitative profiling of the T cell receptor repertoire. Overall study outcomes, separate from this receptor: It was suggested by the authors that each seasonal influenza vaccination may recruit only a limited number of new T cells.

Library construction relied on RT-PCR. Instrument on record: Illumina HiSeq 2500. TCRdb itself trimmed the public reads at Q25 with fastp, ran MiXCR and retained productive beta chains. Each record represents a unique CDR3 protein, reported with the most common genes and DNA among its rows. Recorded for this sample are 800,000 to 1,000,000 distinct CDR3 sequences; around 20% of them occurred a single time. In total, the top ten clones hold 10% to 13% of the sample. The sequence derives from a man in his forties or fifties who received an inactivated influenza vaccine. Donor details come from another sample of the same person, matched by shared clones. The sequences come from PBMCs from blood, collected roughly 5 days after vaccination. The rearranged segments are TRBV20-1 and TRBJ2-3, with TRBD2 identical over 8 junction bases. The CDR3 protein is CSARFSGSMNTQYF. The sequenced DNA is TGCAGTGCTAGATTCAGCGGGAGTATGAATACGCAGTATTTT.